Described below is a single T cell receptor beta chain sequence and its context. The antigen is undetermined. These data originate in a study of shared clonotypes between healthy human individuals. Overall study context: Used for every donor were three CD4 naive, three CD4 memory, two CD8 naive and one CD8 memory plate.

Study-wide results and caveats: Naive CD4 clonotypes overlapped across a few donors at approximately 4.5%. The study generally estimated greater richness for naive than memory subsets.

Several immunoSEQ 96-well plates shared each subset's DNA, each plate a replicate. Using immunoSEQ multiplex PCR, the repertoire was profiled, and TCRdb retains in-frame clones only, with some absent. The sample gives about 1.5 million clones, roughly 98% of which show up once; around 0.47% is in the top ten. The TCR originated in a man aged 30 to 39 in good health. What was sequenced was naive CD4+ T cells sorted from blood. Subset given: CD45RA+ positively selected.

This chain's CDR3 is CASSFPWGSGNTDTQYF. As DNA, the CDR3 is TGTGCCAGCAGTTTCCCCTGGGGTAGCGGAAACACAGATACGCAGTATTTT. V and J are TRBV28 and TRBJ2-3; D may be TRBD2 (6 bases). CDR1 is MDHEN and CDR2 is SYDVKM in the germline V gene. The CDR3 consists of 17 residues. V was shortened by 3 bases and J by 2 bases, with 18 bases between the two germline ends.